This T cell receptor (beta chain) was captured by sequencing in a study of T cell responses to AZD1222 COVID-19 vaccine (dated by TCRdb to the early 2020s). Context from the whole study: TCR sequencing covered some 240 trial participants: roughly 200 given two doses of AZD1222 and approximately 26 given two doses of MenACWY control vaccine. Trial participants were enrolled by age into subgroups of 18-55, 56-69 and 70-plus years, and 148, 28 and 57 TCR-sequenced participants, respectively, were included in these subgroups. Study-wide conclusions, independent of this receptor: In the small 56-69-year group, the increase in depth fell short of significance, most likely because of low power. Epitopes outside the regions mutated in the B.1.351 and B.1.1.7 variants were reportedly recognized by nearly half of the unique spike-specific TCRs. Only five to seven AZD1222 recipients were SARS-CoV-2 seropositive at baseline, limiting conclusions about previously exposed vaccinees. Spike-specific TCR breadth and depth rose significantly after two AZD1222 doses compared with day 0 and with MenACWY recipients. Participants were mostly white British and included more females than males, and it was suggested by the authors that clonal diversity may have been underestimated. The whole spike protein was spanned by vaccine-associated CD4 TCRs, and dominant responses were seen in regions 160-218 and 743-854. No day 14 peak-response samples were available, so repertoires were characterized only after the peak T cell response.

Taken from cysteine to phenylalanine, the CDR3 has 15 residues. CDR3 DNA is the only sequence kept; it has 45 bases, read in frame from the first base. Trimming removed 5 bases from V and 3 bases from J, leaving 15 bases between the germline ends. According to the germline V gene (reference sequence), CDR1 reads LGHDT and CDR2 reads YNNKEL. Notes on this clone: It has no known antigen specificity. Base qualities are not at hand, and no much larger clone is one base apart.

The CDR3 regions of human TCRbeta chains were analyzed by immunosequencing. The study's processing was this. TCRs in the repertoires were compared against a reference library of SARS-CoV-2-specific TCRs that had been generated with the MIRA antigen-specificity platform. Breadth was defined as the fraction of unique TCRs that were SARS-CoV-2-associated, and depth was defined as the fraction of total T cells that were SARS-CoV-2-associated. Using the MIRA data, each spike-specific TCR was assigned both to the spike region to which the TCR was reactive and to a CD4 or CD8 class. Log10-transformed breadth and depth values were compared by one-way ANOVA with Sidak's multiple comparisons tests. In TCRdb, the immuneACCESS table is reduced to in-frame sequences with V and J assigned. These tables do not hold every clone; where another copy was compared, an unresolved V gene accounts for under half, and the others remain unexplained. V and J calls and clone size are copied from that table; D and trimming were computed from the DNA. The sample yields under 250,000 clones; roughly 91% were counted once. Around 1% of the sample is taken by the ten largest.

The time point label for this specimen denotes: baseline before first vaccination. Explained via the paper, the treatment or condition label denotes: meningococcal conjugate vaccine given as trial control. Samples from vaccinated people were obtained from the UK trials COV001 and COV002, which included a single-blind randomized controlled phase 2/3 trial of AZD1222 (ChAdOx1 nCoV-19) in healthy adults. Trial participant PBMC samples were collected at day 0 and day 28 after the second dose for TCRbeta chain sequencing. This TCR was sampled from an adult in good health. The chain uses TRBV3-1 (or the pseudogene TRBV3-2) and TRBJ2-3; the D gene assignment is perhaps TRBD1 or TRBD2, with each matching 7 bases. The sequencing here drew on peripheral blood, taken on day 0 of MenACWY control vaccination. The nucleotides read TGTGCCAGCAGCTCTCAGGGGGGGCGGACAGATACGCAGTATTTT. This gives the protein CASSSQGGRTDTQYF.